This T cell receptor (beta chain) was observed in a study of cytomegalovirus exposure and HLA in healthy donors. Overall study findings and caveats: A later analysis associated 15,000 or so TCR beta sequences with HLA alleles at a 0.05 false discovery rate. When presence/absence was analysed, sequencing depth was taken to be roughly uniform across donors. Using the classifier, cytomegalovirus status was reportedly diagnosed with high specificity and sensitivity.

CDR3 size: 16 residues. The V gene lost 5 bases and the J gene lost 3 bases, with 19 bases spanning the gap. The germline V gene encodes CDR1 SEHNR and CDR2 FQNEAQ (reference sequence). A multiplex PCR was run with 60 Vbeta primers and 13 Jbeta primers. In the source study's methods: Later, an analysis found roughly 80 million unique TCR beta chains, and approximately 10 million of these were shared. TCRdb's table, derived via immunoSEQ multiplex PCR, lists solely in-frame clones and lacks some. That table is the source of V, J and clone size, and D and trimming were worked out from the DNA. Of some 100,000 clones listed, 84% were seen once; the top ten hold 1.2%. Regarding this clone: Its antigen is unidentified.

Sequencing input: PBMCs. The chain combines TRBV7-9 with TRBJ2-5; a possible D gene is TRBD1 (6 bases). The source is a woman in her late teens or twenties in good health and CMV-seronegative. CDR3 in amino acids: CASSPRQADQKETQYF. The DNA for the CDR3 is TGTGCCAGCAGCCCCCGACAGGCTGATCAAAAAGAGACCCAGTACTTC.